This T cell receptor beta chain derives from a study of patients and donors after allogeneic stem cell transplantation. Germline-derived CDR1 and CDR2 are KGHSH and LQKENI. This CDR3 spans 13 amino acids. The J segment lost 1 base and the V segment lost 5 bases, leaving 1 base of the junction unmatched. TCRdb passed the RT-PCR reads through MiXCR, listing each CDR3 protein once. Counted here are approximately 200,000 distinct CDR3 sequences, about 38% occurring once; the ten biggest clones make up 11%. The TCR was taken from a human donor who was either an allogeneic HSCT recipient or a stem cell or donor lymphocyte infusion donor (not recorded which). It is not recorded whose cells these are; they may come from a transplant donor. V and J are TRBV18 and TRBJ1-1; 7 nucleotides agree with TRBD1. Sequencing input: blood, either unsorted or a sorted T cell fraction (not recorded which). CDR3 residues: CASSTGENTEAFF. As DNA, the CDR3 is TGTGCCAGCTCAACAGGGGAGAACACTGAAGCTTTCTTT.